These 10 T cell receptor beta chains were sequenced from one sample in a study of control samples from healthy donors and cancer patients (TCRdb year 2020). Library prep was done by the immunoSEQ multiplex PCR assay. TCRdb limited this immuneACCESS table to in-frame rearrangements with V and J called. A share of clones is missing; checked studies link under half to unresolved V genes, and the rest is unexplained. The sample table shows about 94,000 clones, and 90% are seen once. Less than 4.5% of the sample is in the top ten clones. The sequencing sample was made of blood. Every receptor here comes from a woman younger than 30 in good health.

This chain uses TRBV7-2 with TRBJ2-4; 9 bases are a match to TRBD2. Germline values: CDR1 SGHTA, CDR2 FQGNSA. J was trimmed by 7 bases and V by 1 base; bases with no gene match: 5. This CDR3 contains 15 residues. The CDR3 nucleotides read TGTGCCAGCAGCTTAGGGGGGACTAGCAGCAACATTCAGTACTTC. It codes for CASSLGGTSSNIQYF.

In DNA, the CDR3 is TGTGCCACCAGTGATATTAGCAGGGGCCCAGGGGACACTGAAGCTTTCTTT. This sequence encodes CATSDISRGPGDTEAFF. The rearrangement uses TRBV24-1 and TRBJ1-1; a possible D gene is TRBD1 (6 bases). The V and J ends lost 3 bases and 3 bases respectively, with 19 bases between them. The CDR3 contains 17 residues. Germline V lookup: CDR1 KGHDR, CDR2 SFDVKD.

This chain connects TRBV4-1 to TRBJ2-3, with D unclear. V lost 0 bases to trimming and J lost 6 bases, with 19 bases between them. Germline CDR1 is MGHRA and CDR2 is YSYEKL. The CDR3 length is 17 residues. In nucleotides, the CDR3 is TGCGCCAGCAGCCAAGATGGTAGGCCTCTCGATGTTGATACGCAGTATTTT. Translated: CASSQDGRPLDVDTQYF.

This chain joins TRBV6-5 and TRBJ2-1, with 8 bases matching TRBD2. After removal of 7 bases from V and 3 bases from J, the junction contained 5 bases not matched to a gene. The CDR3 is made up of 14 amino acids. The germline CDR1 and CDR2 sequences are MNHEY and SVGAGI. The chain's CDR3 is CASTLRGGYNEQFF. The CDR3 DNA is TGTGCCAGCACCCTACGGGGGGGCTACAATGAGCAGTTCTTC.

The chain is built from TRBV3-1 (or the pseudogene TRBV3-2) and TRBJ2-7; D may be TRBD1 (6 bases). Germline CDR1 reads LGHDT; CDR2 reads YNNKEL (reference sequence). Trimming pared 4 bases from V and 3 bases from J, leaving 13 bases between. The CDR3 consists of 14 residues. The CDR3 region is CASSRGQWIYEQYF. CDR3 in DNA: TGTGCCAGCAGCCGAGGACAGTGGATCTACGAGCAGTACTTC.

This sequence joins TRBV11-2 and TRBJ1-6, with D possibly being TRBD1 (5 bases). Germline CDR1 is SGHAT and CDR2 is FQNNGV. V was shortened by 5 bases and J by 10 bases, with 18 bases between the two germline ends. This CDR3 has 15 residues. The CDR3 nucleotides are TGTGCCAGCAGCCCCGTGGCAGGGATAGGCTCACCCCTCCACTTT. This sequence encodes CASSPVAGIGSPLHF.

The chain uses TRBV19 and TRBJ2-5; D is ambiguous. The CDR3 is made up of 13 amino acids. The V end was cut by 5 bases, the J end by 5 bases, with 12 bases between. Germline CDR1 LNHDA, CDR2 SQIVND (reference sequence). In DNA form, the CDR3 reads TGTGCCAGTAGTCTTCCGGGTCGGGAGACCCAGTACTTC. It specifies CASSLPGRETQYF.

This chain joins TRBV6-5 and TRBJ2-7, with a tentative D call TRBD2 (6 bases). Trimming removed 4 bases at V and 1 base at J, with 8 bases between. CDR1 is MNHEY, CDR2 SVGAGI, per germline. The CDR3 is 13 amino acids. The CDR3 reads CASSLRGSYEQYF. CDR3 DNA: TGTGCCAGCAGTTTACGGGGGTCCTACGAGCAGTACTTC.

The V gene is TRBV5-5, the J gene TRBJ2-7; possibly TRBD2 for D (6 bases). The germline V and J ends were trimmed by 0 bases and 2 bases, with 9 bases remaining between them. The germline V gene encodes CDR1 SGHKS and CDR2 YYEKEE (reference sequence). CDR3 length: 14 amino acids. The CDR3 region has the DNA TGTGCCAGCAGCTTGGGTCCGGGGGCCTACGAGCAGTACTTC. This encodes CASSLGPGAYEQYF.

V usage is TRBV29-1 and J usage is TRBJ1-4; D unresolved. V lost 1 base and J 10 bases, leaving 13 bases between the germline ends. The CDR3 consists of 13 residues. Germline CDR1 reads SQVTM; CDR2 reads ANQGSEA. The CDR3 spells CSVEVGSRGKLFF. CDR3 nucleotide sequence: TGCAGCGTTGAAGTGGGATCTCGGGGAAAACTGTTTTTT.